This note documents a single T cell receptor (beta chain) sequence. No antigen is known for it. These data originate in a study of CD8+ T cells in alopecia areata. Study results and limitations: Researchers report lesional scalp, most notably alopecia totalis/universalis, outstripped normal scalp in clonality.

Treatment defined: oral pan-JAK inhibitor, 5-10 mg twice daily. The sequencing template was cDNA reverse transcribed from extracted RNA. Here immunoSEQ multiplex PCR was the method, and the copy in TCRdb shows in-frame clones only, minus some. The repertoire holds about 210,000 clones, with more than 45% as singletons. The starting material was CD4+ T cells sorted from blood, obtained at week 4, from a patient treated with tofacitinib. The clonotype was recovered from a human donor with alopecia areata.

The CDR3 DNA reads as TGTGCCAGCAGCGGAACTCACAGAGATGTAAACTATGGCTACACCTTC. This encodes CASSGTHRDVNYGYTF. The rearrangement links TRBV7-9 to TRBJ1-2; D gene unclear. The CDR3 has 16 residues. The germline gives CDR1 SEHNR, CDR2 FQNEAQ (reference sequence). V was clipped by 5 bases and J by 2 bases, with 18 bases between them.